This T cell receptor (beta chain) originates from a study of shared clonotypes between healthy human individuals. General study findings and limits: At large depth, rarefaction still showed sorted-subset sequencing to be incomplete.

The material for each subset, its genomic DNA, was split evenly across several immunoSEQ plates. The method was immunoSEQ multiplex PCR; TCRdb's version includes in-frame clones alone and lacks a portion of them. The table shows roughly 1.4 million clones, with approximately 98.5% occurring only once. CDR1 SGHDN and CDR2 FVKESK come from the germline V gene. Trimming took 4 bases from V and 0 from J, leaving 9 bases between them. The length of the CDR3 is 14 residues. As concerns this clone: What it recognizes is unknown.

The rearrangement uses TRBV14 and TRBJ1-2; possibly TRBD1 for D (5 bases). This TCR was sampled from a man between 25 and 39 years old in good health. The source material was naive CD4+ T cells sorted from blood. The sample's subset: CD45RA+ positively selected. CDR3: CASSPGTANYGYTF. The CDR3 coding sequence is TGTGCCAGCAGCCCGGGGACCGCTAACTATGGCTACACCTTC.